The table lists the clone carrying this T cell receptor (beta chain) with many counts. Its antigen remains unidentified. Germline CDR1 is LNHNV and CDR2 is YYDKDF (reference sequence). Trimming took off 1 base at V and 0 bases at J, with 7 bases between the two ends. This CDR3 is built from 15 residues. The entry originates in a study of Graves' ophthalmopathy and Graves' hyperthyroidism. PBMCs stemmed from around 10 ml of fresh peripheral blood. Study observations and caveats: The blood repertoire also included most expanded thyroid clonotypes above 0.001 frequency.

Amplified TCR beta CDR3 regions were obtained using RNA transcripts as template. RT-PCR was first run with HTBI primers, then multiplex PCR in a second round. TCRdb processed the multiplex PCR reads anew with MiXCR; each CDR3 protein has one entry. The repertoire consists of some 350,000 distinct CDR3 sequences, with approximately 18% occurring once and the leading ten covering 2.4%. This TCR came from an adult woman with stable Graves' hyperthyroidism. Sequenced sample: peripheral blood. The V gene is TRBV15, the J gene TRBJ2-4; D might be TRBD2 (5 bases). In DNA, the CDR3 is TGTGCCACCAGCAGAGCTGGACTAGCCAAAAACATTCAGTACTTC. It yields the protein CATSRAGLAKNIQYF.